This entry lists 30 T cell receptor beta chains sequenced from one sample in a study of cytomegalovirus exposure and HLA in healthy donors. The PCR ran on 60 Vbeta and 13 Jbeta primers. Libraries were prepared by immunoSEQ multiplex PCR; TCRdb keeps only in-frame clonotypes and omits some of them. Of about 160,000 clones detected, 75% to 85% appear once; the ten largest clones hold 0.75% to 0.8%. The specimen was PBMCs. The source is a female donor in good health and CMV-seronegative.

This chain uses TRBV28 with TRBJ2-2; D is perhaps TRBD2 (5 bases). The V gene lost 4 bases and the J gene lost 6 bases, with 18 bases spanning the gap. Germline CDR1 MDHEN, CDR2 SYDVKM. The CDR3 length is 16 residues. The DNA of the CDR3 is TGTGCCAGCAGTTACCTATCACCCTCGGGGTCCGGGGAGCTGTTTTTT. Its translation: CASSYLSPSGSGELFF. The variable domain in full, completed from reference TRBV28 and TRBJ2-2, reads DVKVTQSSRYLVKRTGEKVFLECVQDMDHENMFWYRQDPGLGLRLIYFSYDVKMKEKGDIPEGYSVSREKKERFSLILESASTNQTSMYLCASSYLSPSGSGELFFGEGSRLTVL.

The CDR3 nucleotides are TGTGCCAGCAGTTATACAGAGAACACCGGGGAGCTGTTTTTT. Encoded protein: CASSYTENTGELFF. The V call is TRBV6-6, the J call TRBJ2-2; D is unresolved. The CDR3 sequence is 14 residues long. The germline V and J ends were trimmed by 3 bases and 1 base, with 6 bases remaining between them. Looked up from germline, CDR1 is MNHNY and CDR2 is SVGAGI (reference sequence).

The chain links TRBV19 to TRBJ2-4, with D possibly matching TRBD2 (5 bases). Germline CDR1 is LNHDA and CDR2 is SQIVND (reference sequence). The CDR3 sequence is 13 residues long. The ends were cut back, 7 bases at V and 7 bases at J, with 14 bases in the middle. In DNA form, the CDR3 reads TGTGCCAGTATTAGGGTAGGCGGGAACATTCAGTACTTC. Amino acid sequence: CASIRVGGNIQYF.

The V and J genes are TRBV4-3 and TRBJ2-6; 10 bases line up with TRBD1. Germline values: CDR1 LGHNA, CDR2 YSLEER. The V and J ends lost 3 bases and 2 bases, in that order; junction bases with no gene match: 1. The CDR3 is made up of 16 amino acids. CDR3 nucleotide sequence: TGCGCCAGCAGCCAGGGACAGGGGCCTGGGGCCAACGTCCTGACTTTC. Translated: CASSQGQGPGANVLTF.

The chain has TRBV4-3 and TRBJ1-1; 7 positions match TRBD1. The germline V gene encodes CDR1 LGHNA and CDR2 YSLEER. CDR3 length: 16 residues. Trimming took 0 bases from V and 0 from J; bases not matched to a gene: 4. CDR3 region: CASSQDETGMNTEAFF. CDR3 nucleotides: TGCGCCAGCAGCCAAGACGAGACAGGGATGAACACTGAAGCTTTCTTT.

This clone was recorded a few times. The J gene is TRBJ1-1, the V gene TRBV28; D is perhaps TRBD1 (6 bases). V shed 2 bases and J shed 5 bases, with 12 bases lying between them. Germline CDR1 MDHEN, CDR2 SYDVKM. The CDR3 sequence is 14 residues long. The CDR3 loop is CASSLPGAQTEAFF. The CDR3 DNA is TGTGCCAGCAGTTTACCAGGGGCGCAAACTGAAGCTTTCTTT.

The chain carries TRBV5-4 and TRBJ1-2, with D hard to call. CDR3 length: 14 amino acids. The germline gives CDR1 SGHNT, CDR2 YYREEE (reference sequence). V was trimmed by 6 bases and J by 0 bases, leaving 12 bases between them. CDR3 in DNA: TGTGCCAGCACCCTCTCCGGGACTAACTATGGCTACACCTTC. It encodes CASTLSGTNYGYTF.

This chain links TRBV2 with TRBJ1-5; possible D gene TRBD1, 5 bases. V was cut by 6 bases and J by 5 bases, with 17 bases left in between. The CDR3 runs to 15 residues. Germline V gene lookup returns CDR1 SNHLY and CDR2 FYNNEI. For the CDR3, the DNA is TGTGCCAGCAGGGGGGAGGGGAGGAGAGATCAGCCCCAGCATTTT. The encoded protein is CASRGEGRRDQPQHF.

The chain links TRBV30 to TRBJ2-1; D is possibly TRBD1 (5 bases). The CDR3 has 15 residues. The ends were cut back, 3 bases at V and 3 bases at J, with 15 bases in the middle. From germline, CDR1 is GTSNPN and CDR2 SVGIG (reference sequence). CDR3 sequence reads: CAWSAQLGLYNEQFF. The CDR3 bases are TGTGCCTGGAGCGCGCAGTTGGGGCTCTACAATGAGCAGTTCTTC.

The rearrangement joins TRBV7-9 to TRBJ2-7, with TRBD2 matching 7 bases. The CDR3 is 14 amino acids. Germline CDR1 and CDR2: SEHNR and FQNEAQ (reference sequence). With V trimmed by 5 bases and J by 5 bases, 9 bases remained unmatched. DNA for the CDR3: TGTGCCAGCAGCGCGGAACTAGGGAGGGACGAGCAGTACTTC. Protein product: CASSAELGRDEQYF. The full variable domain, completed using reference TRBV7-9 and TRBJ2-7, is DTGVSQNPRHKITKRGQNVTFRCDPISEHNRLYWYRQTLGQGPEFLTYFQNEAQLEKSRLLSDRFSAERPKGSFSTLEIQRTEQGDSAMYLCASSAELGRDEQYFGPGTRLTVT.

This clone was seen more than once but under ten times. CDR3 DNA: TGCAGCGTTGGAGGTGCGGGGGAGCTGTTTTTT. Protein sequence: CSVGGAGELFF. This chain links TRBV29-1 with TRBJ2-2; D ambiguous. Trimming shortened V by 4 bases and J by 8 bases, and 8 bases separated the two germline ends. Per germline, CDR1 SQVTM and CDR2 ANQGSEA. The CDR3 length is 11 residues.

This clone has more than one count but fewer than ten. The rearrangement joins TRBV5-4 to TRBJ2-3, with TRBD2 matching over 9 bases. The V and J ends lost 6 bases and 5 bases, in that order; junction bases with no gene match: 13. Germline V gene lookup returns CDR1 SGHNT and CDR2 YYREEE (reference sequence). This CDR3 contains 16 residues. For the CDR3, the DNA is TGTGCCAGCACCATAGACCCTAGCGGGGTTAAAGATACGCAGTATTTT. As protein: CASTIDPSGVKDTQYF.

The chain couples TRBV10-1 to TRBJ1-2; 7 bases agree with TRBD1. The CDR3 is made up of 16 amino acids. V shed 4 bases, J shed 8 bases, and the junction held 16 bases outside the gene matches. CDR1 is WNHNN and CDR2 is SYGVQD in the germline V gene (reference sequence). CDR3 residues: CASSVRKQGSLGGYTF. The CDR3 DNA sequence: TGCGCCAGCAGTGTTAGAAAACAGGGGAGTCTAGGCGGCTACACCTTC.

V and J are TRBV5-4 and TRBJ2-2; weak D call: TRBD1 (6 bases). Trimming shortened V by 4 bases and J by 5 bases, and 15 bases separated the two germline ends. In germline, CDR1 is SGHNT, CDR2 YYREEE (reference sequence). CDR3 length equals 15 residues. The chain's CDR3 is CASSPGAGATGELFF. In nucleotides, the CDR3 is TGTGCCAGCAGCCCCGGGGCAGGGGCAACCGGGGAGCTGTTTTTT.

The chain joins TRBV6-1 to TRBJ2-4, with D tentatively TRBD2 (6 bases). CDR3 size: 14 residues. CDR1 is MNHNS and CDR2 is SASEGT in the germline V gene. Trimming removed 2 bases from V and 8 bases from J, with 13 bases in between. The DNA of the CDR3 is TGTGCCAGCAGTGAACGGGAGAAGAGGGACATTCAGTACTTC. It encodes CASSEREKRDIQYF.

The genes are TRBV9 and TRBJ2-7; tentatively, D is TRBD1 (6 bases). Trimming shortened V by 0 bases and J by 3 bases, and 13 bases separated the two germline ends. From germline, CDR1 is SGDLS and CDR2 YYNGEE. CDR3 length equals 15 residues. CDR3 region: CASSVGWGQIYEQYF. The CDR3 DNA follows: TGTGCCAGCAGCGTAGGTTGGGGGCAGATCTACGAGCAGTACTTC.

This chain uses TRBV4-3 with TRBJ2-3, with D possibly TRBD2 on 5 matching bases. V lost 0 bases and J lost 2, with 6 bases in between. The CDR3 spans 14 residues. Germline CDR1 is LGHNA and CDR2 is YSLEER. The DNA for the CDR3 is TGCGCCAGCAGCCAAGACGGGATCACAGATACGCAGTATTTT. Its protein is CASSQDGITDTQYF.

J is TRBJ1-2 and V is TRBV29-1; no firm D call. Deletions cut 4 bases from V and 5 bases from J, with 14 bases between. This CDR3 contains 13 residues. Germline values: CDR1 SQVTM, CDR2 ANQGSEA. Here the CDR3 reads CSVVVAFQYGYTF. CDR3 DNA: TGCAGCGTTGTCGTGGCCTTCCAATATGGCTACACCTTC.

The CDR3 region is CASSFRDSSGYTF. DNA of the CDR3: TGTGCCAGCAGCTTCCGGGACAGCTCTGGCTACACCTTC. The rearrangement uses TRBV27 and TRBJ1-2, with TRBD1 identical over 7 bases. The ends lost 6 bases at V and 7 bases at J; junction bases unmatched: 8. Germline CDR1 and CDR2: MNHEY and SMNVEV (reference sequence). This CDR3 has 13 residues.

J is TRBJ2-3 and V is TRBV29-1, with D possibly being TRBD1 (6 bases). The germline V gene has CDR1 SQVTM and CDR2 ANQGSEA. This CDR3 is 15 amino acids long. Trimming removed 1 base at V and 3 bases at J, with 14 bases between. CDR3 residues: CSVEGQKGVTDTQYF. CDR3 nucleotide sequence: TGCAGCGTTGAAGGACAAAAGGGGGTTACAGATACGCAGTATTTT.

This chain uses TRBV6-1 with TRBJ2-3; 11 nucleotides line up with TRBD2. Germline CDR1 reads MNHNS; CDR2 reads SASEGT. With V trimmed by 1 base and J by 7 bases, 13 bases remained unmatched. The CDR3 runs 18 residues. Here the CDR3 DNA reads TGTGCCAGCAGTGAAGGCCGACTACTAGCGGGAGATAGGAATACGCAGTATTTT. Residues: CASSEGRLLAGDRNTQYF.

This chain connects TRBV7-9 to TRBJ1-6; D is possibly TRBD1 (6 bases). This CDR3 contains 15 residues. Between the trimmed V and J ends, which lost 2 bases and 7 bases, there was a span of 12 bases. Per germline, CDR1 SEHNR and CDR2 FQNEAQ (reference sequence). The CDR3 here is CASSLTTGQNSPLHF. The CDR3 DNA is TGTGCCAGCAGCTTAACTACAGGGCAGAATTCACCCCTCCACTTT.

This rearrangement joins TRBV7-9 to TRBJ2-7; 11 bases match TRBD1. The length of the CDR3 is 15 residues. After removal of 4 bases from V and 2 bases from J, the junction contained 4 bases not matched to a gene. CDR1 SEHNR and CDR2 FQNEAQ come from the germline V gene (reference sequence). CDR3 in DNA: TGTGCCAGCAGCTGGCCGGGACAGGGGGCCTACGAGCAGTACTTC. Protein product: CASSWPGQGAYEQYF.

The V gene is TRBV29-1, the J gene TRBJ2-3, with 9 bases fitting TRBD1. The CDR3 consists of 15 residues. CDR1 is SQVTM and CDR2 is ANQGSEA in the germline V gene. Trimming cost V 1 base and J 1 base; bases outside gene matches: 3. CDR3 protein: CSVEAWTGGTDTQYF. CDR3 coding DNA: TGCAGCGTTGAAGCCTGGACAGGGGGCACAGATACGCAGTATTTT.

The rearrangement links TRBV7-2 to TRBJ1-6; tentatively, D is TRBD1 (6 bases). CDR3 length: 14 amino acids. V gave up 5 bases and J gave up 3 bases, with 8 bases separating them. The V gene's germline CDR1 is SGHTA and CDR2 FQGNSA. CDR3: CASSPTGYNSPLHF. The CDR3 DNA reads TGTGCCAGCAGCCCGACAGGCTATAATTCACCCCTCCACTTT.

There are a few counts of this clone. V usage is TRBV29-1 and J usage is TRBJ2-7; 8 nucleotides line up with TRBD1. From germline, CDR1 is SQVTM and CDR2 ANQGSEA. The CDR3 has 13 residues. Unmatched junction bases numbered 7, after V lost 3 bases and J lost 6 bases. This CDR3 is CSVEGQGAGEQYF. In nucleotides, the CDR3 is TGCAGCGTTGAGGGGCAGGGGGCGGGCGAGCAGTACTTC.

This clone appeared a single time. The rearrangement links TRBV5-1 to TRBJ2-5; 10 bases are a match to TRBD2. The V gene end was trimmed by 3 bases and the J gene end by 4 bases; junction bases not matched to a gene: 3. This CDR3 is 14 amino acids long. Germline CDR1 reads SGHRS; CDR2 reads YFSETQ. The CDR3 reads CASSSGTSVETQYF. The CDR3 region has the DNA TGCGCCAGCAGCTCCGGGACTAGCGTAGAGACCCAGTACTTC.

The chain employs TRBV30 and TRBJ2-5; no definite D call. The J call is in doubt because the DNA end fits TRBJ2-7 better. The germline V gene encodes CDR1 GTSNPN and CDR2 SVGIG (reference sequence). The CDR3 is made up of 14 amino acids. The CDR3 region is CAWSSWRFSYEQYF. In DNA form, the CDR3 reads TGTGCCTGGAGTTCTTGGCGGTTTTCCTACGAGCAGTACTTC.

This chain connects TRBV21-1 to TRBJ2-7; the D segment call TRBD1 is taken from the table without a DNA check. TRBV21-1 is marked as a pseudogene. This CDR3 has 15 amino acids. The CDR3 DNA reads as TGTGCCAGCAGCAAAGATTGGCAGGGTTCAGGCGAGCAGTACTTC. This gives the protein CASSKDWQGSGEQYF.

The V and J genes are TRBV5-4 and TRBJ2-3; 8 bases align to TRBD2. The CDR3 is made up of 16 amino acids. Germline V gene data show CDR1 as SGHNT and CDR2 as YYREEE (reference sequence). The V segment lost 4 bases and the J segment 2 bases; nucleotides outside the gene matches: 9. Here the CDR3 DNA reads TGTGCCAGCAGCCTCATTAGCGGGGCGATCACAGATACGCAGTATTTT. This encodes CASSLISGAITDTQYF.